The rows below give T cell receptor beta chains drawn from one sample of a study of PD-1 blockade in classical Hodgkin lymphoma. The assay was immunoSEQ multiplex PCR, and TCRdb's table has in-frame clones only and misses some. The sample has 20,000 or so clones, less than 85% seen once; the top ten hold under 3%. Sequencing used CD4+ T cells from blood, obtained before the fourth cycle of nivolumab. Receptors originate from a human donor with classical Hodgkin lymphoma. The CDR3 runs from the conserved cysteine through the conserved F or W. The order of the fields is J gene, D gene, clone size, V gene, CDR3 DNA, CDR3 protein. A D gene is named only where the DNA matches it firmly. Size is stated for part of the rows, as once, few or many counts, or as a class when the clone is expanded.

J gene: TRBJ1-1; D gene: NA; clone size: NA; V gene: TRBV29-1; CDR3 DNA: TGCAGCGTTGCCAGCCAGGGTAGGGCTGAAGCTTTCTTT; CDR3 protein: CSVASQGRAEAFF
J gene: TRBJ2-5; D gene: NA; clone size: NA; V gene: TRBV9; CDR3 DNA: TGTGCCAGCACCAACAAAAAAAAAGAGACCCAGTACTTC; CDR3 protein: CASTNKKKETQYF
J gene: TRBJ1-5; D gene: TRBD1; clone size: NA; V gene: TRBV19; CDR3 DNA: TGTGCCAGTAGTATAGGGACAGGGGGCAATCAGCCCCAGCATTTT; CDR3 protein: CASSIGTGGNQPQHF
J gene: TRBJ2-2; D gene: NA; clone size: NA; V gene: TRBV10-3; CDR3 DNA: TGTGCCACCAGAGGGACCCCGAGCACCGGGGAGCTGTTTTTT; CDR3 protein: CATRGTPSTGELFF
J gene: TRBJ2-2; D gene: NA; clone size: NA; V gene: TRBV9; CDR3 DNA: TGTGCCAGCAGCGTATTAGGAACTCCGAACACCGGGGAGCTGTTTTTT; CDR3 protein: CASSVLGTPNTGELFF
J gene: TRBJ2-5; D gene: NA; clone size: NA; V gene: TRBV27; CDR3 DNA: TGTGCCAGCAGTTTATTGTACCAAGAGACCCAGTACTTC; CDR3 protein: CASSLLYQETQYF
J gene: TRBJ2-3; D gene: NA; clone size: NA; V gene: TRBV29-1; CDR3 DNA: TGCAGCGTTGAATTTATGGGATCCAGGGATACGCAGTATTTT; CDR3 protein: CSVEFMGSRDTQYF
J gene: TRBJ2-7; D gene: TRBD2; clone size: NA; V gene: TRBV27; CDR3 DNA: TGTGCCAGCAGCCTCCATAGCGGGAGGACTTCCTACGAGCAGTACTTC; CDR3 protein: CASSLHSGRTSYEQYF
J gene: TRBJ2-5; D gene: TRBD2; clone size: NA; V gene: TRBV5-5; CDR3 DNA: TGTGCCAGCAGCCGAAGAGGACTAGCGGGAGTACAAGAGACCCAGTACTTC; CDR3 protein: CASSRRGLAGVQETQYF
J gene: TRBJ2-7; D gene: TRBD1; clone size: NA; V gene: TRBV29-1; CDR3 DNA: TGCAGCGTGGGGCGGAGGGGGACAGGGGTCTACGAGCAGTACTTC; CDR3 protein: CSVGRRGTGVYEQYF
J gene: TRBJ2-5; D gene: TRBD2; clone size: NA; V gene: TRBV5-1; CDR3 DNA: TGCGCCAGCAGCAGGAACGTTAATAGCGGGATGGTAGAGACCCAGTACTTC; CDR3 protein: CASSRNVNSGMVETQYF
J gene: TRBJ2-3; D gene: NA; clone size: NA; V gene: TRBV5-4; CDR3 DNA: TGTGCCAGCAGCTTGGACAGGGTCACAGATACGCAGTATTTT; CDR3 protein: CASSLDRVTDTQYF
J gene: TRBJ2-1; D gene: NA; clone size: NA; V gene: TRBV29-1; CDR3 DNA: TGCAGCGCAAATGAGCAGTTCTTC; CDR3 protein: CSANEQFF
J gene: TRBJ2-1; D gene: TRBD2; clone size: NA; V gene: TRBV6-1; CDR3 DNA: TGTGCCAGCACGACTAGCCTCCCCTACAATGAGCAGTTCTTC; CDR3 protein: CASTTSLPYNEQFF
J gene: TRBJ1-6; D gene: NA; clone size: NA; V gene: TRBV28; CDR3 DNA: TGTGCCAGCAGTTCAAGCTCCTATAATTCACCCCTCCACTTT; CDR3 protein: CASSSSSYNSPLHF
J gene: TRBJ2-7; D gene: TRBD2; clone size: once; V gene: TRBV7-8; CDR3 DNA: TGTGCCAGCAGCTTAGCGGTGGGGCTAGCGGGAAGGAGGTCCTACGAGCAGTACTTC; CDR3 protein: CASSLAVGLAGRRSYEQYF
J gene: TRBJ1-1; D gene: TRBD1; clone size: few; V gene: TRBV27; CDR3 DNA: TGTGCCAGCAGGGACCGGACAGGTCTCGAAGCTTTCTTT; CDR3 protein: CASRDRTGLEAFF
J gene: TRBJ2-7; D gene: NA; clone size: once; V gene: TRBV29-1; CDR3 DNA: TGCCGCGTGGGGGGGGGCCCGGGCCGCGAGCAGTACTTC; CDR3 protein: CRVGGGPGREQYF
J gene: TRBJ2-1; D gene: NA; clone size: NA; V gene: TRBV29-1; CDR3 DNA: TGCAGCGCTCAAGGGTATGGGACTTACTTCTACAATGAGCAGTTCTTC; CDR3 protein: CSAQGYGTYFYNEQFF
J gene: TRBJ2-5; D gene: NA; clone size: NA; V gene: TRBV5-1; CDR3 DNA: TGCGCCAGCAGCTTGAGGGGGAATCAAGAGACCCAGTACTTC; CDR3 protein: CASSLRGNQETQYF
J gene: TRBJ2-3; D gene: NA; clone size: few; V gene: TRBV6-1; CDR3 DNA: TGTGCCAGCAGTGTTCGGGAGACAGAGGGATATACGCAGTATTTT; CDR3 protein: CASSVRETEGYTQYF
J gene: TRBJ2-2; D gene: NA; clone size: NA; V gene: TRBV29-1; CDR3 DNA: TGCAGCGTCGCCCCATGGGGCTCCGGGGAGCTGTTTTTT; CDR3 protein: CSVAPWGSGELFF